The rows below give T cell receptor beta chains drawn from one sample of a study of shared clonotypes between healthy human individuals. Produced via immunoSEQ multiplex PCR; TCRdb's table is partial and in-frame only. The sample carries more than 2,000,000 clones, approximately 93% recorded once. The sample taken for sequencing was naive CD4+ T cells from PBMCs. These receptors were taken from a man between 18 and 35 years old in good health. Some clones in this sample may be carry-over from other donors' samples. Both conserved end residues are part of each CDR3. D genes are given only for firm matches. Clone size is given for some rows only: seen once, a few or many times, or a class if the clone is expanded.

.	.	TRBV30	TRBJ2-5	TGTGCCTGGAAGGACGACAGGCGTGGGAAGACCCAGTACTTC	CAWKDDRRGKTQYF
.	.	TRBV7-9	TRBJ2-7	TGTGCCAGCAGCATCCAACCGCAGGGAACGCAGTACTTC	CASSIQPQGTQYF
TRBD2	.	TRBV5-1	TRBJ2-1	TGCGCCAGCAGCTCGGGACTAGCGGGAGTCGATGAGCAGTTCTTC	CASSSGLAGVDEQFF
.	.	TRBV6-1	TRBJ2-7	TGTGCCAGCAGTAAAGGACAGATACCTACCTACGAGCAGTACTTC	CASSKGQIPTYEQYF
.	.	TRBV10-2	TRBJ2-2	TGCGCCAGCACAATCGCGGGCAACACCGGGGAGCTGTTTTTT	CASTIAGNTGELFF
TRBD2	.	TRBV7-2	TRBJ2-7	TGTGCCAGCAGCGGGAGGGGACTAGCGGGCTCCTACGAGCAGTACTTC	CASSGRGLAGSYEQYF
.	.	TRBV9	TRBJ2-5	TGTGCCAGCAGCGGTGGGACGGTCCAAGAGACCCAGTACTTC	CASSGGTVQETQYF
TRBD1	.	TRBV18	TRBJ1-1	TGTGCCAGCTCACCGGACAGGGGGCCTGAAGCTTTCTTT	CASSPDRGPEAFF
.	few	TRBV19	TRBJ1-5	TGTGCCAGTAGTAGAGGGGACAGCAATCAGCCCCAGCATTTT	CASSRGDSNQPQHF
.	.	TRBV11-3	TRBJ1-2	TGTGCCAGCAGCACAACAGGGCTACCATATGGCTACACCTTC	CASSTTGLPYGYTF
TRBD1	.	TRBV7-9	TRBJ2-6	TGTGCCAGCAGACCTCAGGGGGCGGGTGGGGCCAACGTCCTGACTTTC	CASRPQGAGGANVLTF
.	.	TRBV5-1	TRBJ1-1	TGCGCCAGCAGTCCGGCAGCGAACACTGAAGCTTTCTTT	CASSPAANTEAFF
TRBD2	.	TRBV7-9	TRBJ2-3	TGTGCCAGCAGCTGGAGAGAGACTAGCGGGAGAGAAGGCGCAGGGACGCAGTATTTT	CASSWRETSGREGAGTQYF
TRBD1	.	TRBV28	TRBJ1-2	TGTGCCAGCAGTTCCCGGGACAGCTTTCACCACCCTAACTATGGCTACACCTTC	CASSSRDSFHHPNYGYTF
TRBD2	.	TRBV7-3	TRBJ2-1	TGTGCCAGCAGCCCAAGCGGGAACTCCTACAATGAGCAGTTCTTC	CASSPSGNSYNEQFF
.	few	TRBV27	TRBJ1-5	TGTGCCAGCAGTTTGGAAGGCGGACAGCCCCAGCATTTT	CASSLEGGQPQHF
TRBD1	.	TRBV4-2	TRBJ1-2	TGTGCCAGCAGCCAAGATCAAAGGGACAGGGGGATTGGCTACACCTTC	CASSQDQRDRGIGYTF
TRBD1	.	TRBV7-9	TRBJ2-1	TGTGCCAGCAGCTCGGACAGGGCTTATTACAATGAGCAGTTCTTC	CASSSDRAYYNEQFF
.	.	TRBV7-9	TRBJ2-2	TGTGCCAGCCTCCTCGGCTCCAACACCGGGGAGCTGTTTTTT	CASLLGSNTGELFF
.	.	TRBV7-2	TRBJ2-7	TGTGCCAGCAGCTTAGATTCAAGCAGAACCTACGAGCAGTACTTC	CASSLDSSRTYEQYF
.	.	TRBV7-8	TRBJ1-4	TGTGCCAGCCGTAGGCTTAATGAAAAACTGTTTTTT	CASRRLNEKLFF
.	.	TRBV7-2	TRBJ2-7	TGTGCCAGCAGCTTATCGGTGACAGTACCCTACGAGCAGTACTTC	CASSLSVTVPYEQYF
.	.	TRBV9	TRBJ2-3	TGTGCCAGCAGCGTAGTCATCACCGGGGCGCAGTATTTT	CASSVVITGAQYF
.	.	TRBV5-1	TRBJ2-2	TGCGCCAGCAGCTTGGTGGCGGGTGAATCCTCGAACACCGGGGAGCTGTTTTTT	CASSLVAGESSNTGELFF
.	once	TRBV15	TRBJ2-2	TGTGCCACCAGCAGACGGAGTCAGACCGGGGAGCTGTTTTTT	CATSRRSQTGELFF
.	.	TRBV5-1	TRBJ1-1	TGCGCCAGCAGCTCTGGACACCCTAACGAAGCTTTCTTT	CASSSGHPNEAFF
TRBD1	.	TRBV19	TRBJ2-2	TGTGCCAGTAGTCGGGACAGAAACACCGGGGAGCTGTTTTTT	CASSRDRNTGELFF
.	.	TRBV30	TRBJ1-4	TGTGCCTGGAGTGTACGGAGGAGAAGAGCTAATGAAAAACTGTTTTTT	CAWSVRRRRANEKLFF
TRBD2	.	TRBV9	TRBJ2-1	TGTGCCAGCAGCGTGGACCGGACTAGCAGCCATGAGCAGTTCTTC	CASSVDRTSSHEQFF
.	.	TRBV6-5	TRBJ2-6	TGTGCCAGCAGTTACCTCCAGGCTGGGGCCAACGTCCTGACTTTC	CASSYLQAGANVLTF
.	.	TRBV30	TRBJ2-7	TGTGCCTGGAGTAGGTACTACGAGCAGTACTTC	CAWSRYYEQYF
.	.	TRBV7-9	TRBJ2-5	TGTGCCAGCAGCTTAGGGACCTCGGGAGAGACCCAGTACTTC	CASSLGTSGETQYF
.	.	TRBV5-6	TRBJ2-3	TGTGTTACCGGGGGACTTAGCACAGATACGCAGTATTTT	CVTGGLSTDTQYF
.	.	TRBV28	TRBJ2-5	TGTGCCAGCAGTTTTCAGTCGGCGGGGCAAGAGACCCAGTACTTC	CASSFQSAGQETQYF
TRBD2	once	TRBV2	TRBJ2-1	TGTGCCAGCATCACCTCAGCGGGGCTCGACTTCTTC	CASITSAGLDFF
.	.	TRBV5-5	TRBJ2-5	TGTGCCAGCAGCTTGGTGGGGATAGGGGAGACCCAGTACTTC	CASSLVGIGETQYF
TRBD2	.	TRBV6-1	TRBJ2-1	TGTGCCAGCAGTGTAGCGGGAGGGTCCTACAATGAGCAGTTCTTC	CASSVAGGSYNEQFF
.	.	TRBV30	TRBJ1-1	TGTGCCTGGAGTGAGGAAACAGGCACTGAAGCTTTCTTT	CAWSEETGTEAFF
.	.	TRBV5-1	TRBJ2-7	TGCGCCAGCAGCTTTGAAACAGAGCGAGAGCAGTACTTC	CASSFETEREQYF
.	.	TRBV7-7	TRBJ2-7	TGTGCCAGCAGCTTCAGGGAAGGGGGGTCCTACGAGCAGTACTTC	CASSFREGGSYEQYF
TRBD2	once	TRBV28	TRBJ2-7	TGTGCCAGCAGTTGGGCGGGAGTGAACGAGCAGTACTTC	CASSWAGVNEQYF
.	.	TRBV7-3	TRBJ1-1	TGTGCCAGCAGCCTGACGGCTACTGGGGTGAACACTGAAGCTTTCTTT	CASSLTATGVNTEAFF
.	.	TRBV28	TRBJ1-4	TGTGCCAGCAGCAAACAGGGTGCAGCTAATGAAAAACTGTTTTTT	CASSKQGAANEKLFF
.	.	TRBV25-1	TRBJ1-1	TGTGCCAGCAGTGAAAGGACAGTGGGGGGGACTGAAGCTTTCTTT	CASSERTVGGTEAFF
.	.	TRBV28	TRBJ1-1	TGTGCCAGCAGTCGCTTTGGGGGGGCCGGTGAAGCTTTCTTT	CASSRFGGAGEAFF
.	.	TRBV9	TRBJ2-1	TGTGCCAGCAGCGAGGTGGGGGCGCAGGGTGAGCAGTTCTTC	CASSEVGAQGEQFF